This entry is about one T cell receptor (beta chain). Its antigen is not known. Germline V CDR1 and CDR2: SGHRS, YFSETQ. V dropped 3 bases and J dropped 11 bases, with 14 bases sitting between them. The CDR3 length is 12 residues. These data belong to a study of T cell responses to AZD1222 COVID-19 vaccine. Broader study findings: Reports indicate that nearly half of spike-specific TCRs are directed at unmutated variant regions. Increased Spike-specific TCR breadth and depth were observed after two AZD1222 doses.

Analysis merged second doses at about 4 or about 12 weeks. Repertoires were generated with immunoSEQ multiplex PCR, while TCRdb's copy carries only in-frame clones and drops some. Of around 120,000 clones listed, 92% are singletons. The sample here was peripheral blood, taken 28 days after the second AZD1222 dose. The receptor was isolated from an adult who received the AZD1222 COVID-19 vaccine. The chain links TRBV5-1 to TRBJ1-1; no reliable D call. DNA for the CDR3: TGCGCCAGCAGCTCTCCGGGCCCAGAGGCTTTCTTT. Its protein product is CASSSPGPEAFF.